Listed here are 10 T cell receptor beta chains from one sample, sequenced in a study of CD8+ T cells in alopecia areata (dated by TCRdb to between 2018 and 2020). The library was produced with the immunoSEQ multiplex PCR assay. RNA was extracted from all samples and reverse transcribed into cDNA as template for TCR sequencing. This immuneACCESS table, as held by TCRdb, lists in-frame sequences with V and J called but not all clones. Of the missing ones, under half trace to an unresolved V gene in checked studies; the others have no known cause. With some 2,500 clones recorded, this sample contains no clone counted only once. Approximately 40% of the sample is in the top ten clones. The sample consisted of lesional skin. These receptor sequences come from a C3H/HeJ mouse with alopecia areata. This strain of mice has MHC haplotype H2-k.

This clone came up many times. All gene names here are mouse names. Incomplete CDR3 DNA: TGTGCCAGCAGTCCCCGGACTGGGGGGTTCTATGCT. Amino acids: CASSPRTGGFYA. From start to end, the CDR3 is CASSPRTGGFYAEQFF. The J gene is TRBJ2-1, the V gene TRBV19; TRBD2 matches 11 bases. The read terminates 4 residues before the CDR3 end, so the remaining end is supplied by the germline J gene. The V and J ends lost 4 bases and 3 bases, in that order; junction bases with no gene match: 6. The CDR3 covers 16 residues. Looked up from germline, CDR1 is FNHDT and CDR2 is SITEND (reference sequence).

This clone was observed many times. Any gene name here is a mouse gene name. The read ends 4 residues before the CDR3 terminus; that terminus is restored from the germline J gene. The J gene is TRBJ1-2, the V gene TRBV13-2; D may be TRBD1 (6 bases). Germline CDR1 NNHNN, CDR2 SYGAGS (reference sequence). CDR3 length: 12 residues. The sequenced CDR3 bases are TGTGCCAGCGGTGATGGGGGGCTC. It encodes CASGDGGL. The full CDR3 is CASGDGGLDYTF.

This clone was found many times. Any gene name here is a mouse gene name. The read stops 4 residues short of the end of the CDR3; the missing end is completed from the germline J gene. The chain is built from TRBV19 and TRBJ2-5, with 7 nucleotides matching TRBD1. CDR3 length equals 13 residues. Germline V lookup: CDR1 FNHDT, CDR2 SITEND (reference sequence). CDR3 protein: CASSPGTEDTQYF. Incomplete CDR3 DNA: TGTGCCAGCAGTCCCGGGACAGAAGAC.

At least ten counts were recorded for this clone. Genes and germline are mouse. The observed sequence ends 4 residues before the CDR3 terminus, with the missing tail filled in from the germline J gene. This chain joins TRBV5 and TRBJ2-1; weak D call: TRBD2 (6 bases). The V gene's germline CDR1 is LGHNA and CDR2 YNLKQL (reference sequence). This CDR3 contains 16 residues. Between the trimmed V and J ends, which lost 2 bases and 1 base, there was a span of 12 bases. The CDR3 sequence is CASSQPPLGNYAEQFF. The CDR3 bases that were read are TGTGCCAGCAGCCAACCCCCCCTGGGGAACTATGCT.

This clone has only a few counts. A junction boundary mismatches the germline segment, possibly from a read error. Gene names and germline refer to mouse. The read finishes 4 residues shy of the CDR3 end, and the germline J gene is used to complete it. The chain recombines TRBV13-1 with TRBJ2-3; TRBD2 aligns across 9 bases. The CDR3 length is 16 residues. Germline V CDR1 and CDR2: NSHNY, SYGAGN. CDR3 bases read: TGTGCCAGCGGTGATGTGGGGGGGCGCGGTGCAGAA. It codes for CASGDVGGRGAE. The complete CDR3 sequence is CASGDVGGRGAETLYF.

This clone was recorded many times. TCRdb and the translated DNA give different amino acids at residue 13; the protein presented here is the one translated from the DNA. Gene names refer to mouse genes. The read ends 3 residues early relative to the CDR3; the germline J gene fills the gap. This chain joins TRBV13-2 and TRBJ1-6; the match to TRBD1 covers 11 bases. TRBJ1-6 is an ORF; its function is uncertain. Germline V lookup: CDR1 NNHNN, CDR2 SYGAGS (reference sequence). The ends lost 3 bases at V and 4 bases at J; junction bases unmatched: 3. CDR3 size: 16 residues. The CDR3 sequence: CASGVGTGGYNSPLYF. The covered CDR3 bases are TGTGCCAGCGGTGTTGGGACAGGGGGTTATAATTCGCCC.

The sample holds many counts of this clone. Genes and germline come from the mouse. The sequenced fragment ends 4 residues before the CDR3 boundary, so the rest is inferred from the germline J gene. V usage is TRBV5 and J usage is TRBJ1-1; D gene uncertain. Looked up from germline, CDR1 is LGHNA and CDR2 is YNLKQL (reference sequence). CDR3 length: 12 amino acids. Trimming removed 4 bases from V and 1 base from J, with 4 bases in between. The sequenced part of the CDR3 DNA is TGTGCCAGCAGCCCCAGAAACACA. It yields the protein CASSPRNT. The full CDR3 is CASSPRNTEVFF.

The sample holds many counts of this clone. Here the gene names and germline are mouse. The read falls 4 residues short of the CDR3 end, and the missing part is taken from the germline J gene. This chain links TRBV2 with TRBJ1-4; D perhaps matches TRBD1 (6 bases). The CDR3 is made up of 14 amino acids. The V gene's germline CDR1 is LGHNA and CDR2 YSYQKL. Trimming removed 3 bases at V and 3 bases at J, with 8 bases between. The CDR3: CASSQGGTNERLFF. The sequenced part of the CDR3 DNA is TGTGCCAGCAGCCAGGGGGGCACCAACGAA.

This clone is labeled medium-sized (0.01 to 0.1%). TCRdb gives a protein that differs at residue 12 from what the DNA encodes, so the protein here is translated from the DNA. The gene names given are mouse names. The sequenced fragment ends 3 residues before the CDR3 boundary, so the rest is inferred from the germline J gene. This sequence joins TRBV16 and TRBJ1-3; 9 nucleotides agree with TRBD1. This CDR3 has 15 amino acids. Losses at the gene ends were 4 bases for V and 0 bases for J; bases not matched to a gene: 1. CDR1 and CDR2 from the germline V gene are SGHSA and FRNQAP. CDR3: CASSWGQGSGNTLYF. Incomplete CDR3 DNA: TGTGCAAGCAGCTGGGGACAGGGTTCTGGAAATACG.

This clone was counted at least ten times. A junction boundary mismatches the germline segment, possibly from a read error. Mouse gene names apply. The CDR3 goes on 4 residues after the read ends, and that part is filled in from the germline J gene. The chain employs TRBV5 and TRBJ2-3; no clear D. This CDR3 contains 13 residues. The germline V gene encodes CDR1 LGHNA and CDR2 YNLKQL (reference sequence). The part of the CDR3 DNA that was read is TGTGTCAGCAGCCAGGAAAGTGCAGAA. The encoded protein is CVSSQESAE. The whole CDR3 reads CVSSQESAETLYF.